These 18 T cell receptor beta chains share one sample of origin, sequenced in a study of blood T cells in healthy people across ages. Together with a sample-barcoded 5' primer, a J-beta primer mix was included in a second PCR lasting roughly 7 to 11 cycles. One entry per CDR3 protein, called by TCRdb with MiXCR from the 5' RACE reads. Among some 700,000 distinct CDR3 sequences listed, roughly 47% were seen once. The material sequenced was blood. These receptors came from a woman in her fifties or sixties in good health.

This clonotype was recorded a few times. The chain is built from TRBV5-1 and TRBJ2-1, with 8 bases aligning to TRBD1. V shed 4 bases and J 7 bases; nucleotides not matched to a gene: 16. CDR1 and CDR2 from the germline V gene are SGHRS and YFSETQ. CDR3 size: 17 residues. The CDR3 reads CASSPSRTGTSANEQFF. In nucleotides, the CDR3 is TGCGCCAGCAGCCCGAGCAGGACAGGGACGAGTGCGAATGAGCAGTTCTTC.

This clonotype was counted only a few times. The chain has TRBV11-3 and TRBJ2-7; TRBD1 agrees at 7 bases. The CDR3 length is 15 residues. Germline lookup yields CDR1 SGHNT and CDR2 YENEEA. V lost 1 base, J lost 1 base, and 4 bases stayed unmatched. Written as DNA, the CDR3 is TGTGCCAGCAGCTTAGGACAGGGTATTTCCTACGAGCAGTACTTC. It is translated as CASSLGQGISYEQYF.

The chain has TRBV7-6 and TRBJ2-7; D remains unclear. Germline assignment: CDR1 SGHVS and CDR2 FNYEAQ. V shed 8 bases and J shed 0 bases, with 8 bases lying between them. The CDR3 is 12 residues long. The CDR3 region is CASAQNSYEQYF. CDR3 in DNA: TGTGCCAGCGCCCAGAACTCCTACGAGCAGTACTTC.

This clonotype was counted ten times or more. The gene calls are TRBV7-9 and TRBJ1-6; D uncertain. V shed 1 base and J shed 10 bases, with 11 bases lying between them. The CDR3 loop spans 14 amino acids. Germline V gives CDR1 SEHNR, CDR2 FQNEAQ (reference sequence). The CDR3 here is CASSLVQNGSPLHF. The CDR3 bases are TGTGCCAGCAGCTTAGTACAGAATGGGTCACCCCTCCACTTT. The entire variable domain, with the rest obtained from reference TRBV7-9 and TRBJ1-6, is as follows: DTGVSQNPRHKITKRGQNVTFRCDPISEHNRLYWYRQTLGQGPEFLTYFQNEAQLEKSRLLSDRFSAERPKGSFSTLEIQRTEQGDSAMYLCASSLVQNGSPLHFGNGTRLTVT.

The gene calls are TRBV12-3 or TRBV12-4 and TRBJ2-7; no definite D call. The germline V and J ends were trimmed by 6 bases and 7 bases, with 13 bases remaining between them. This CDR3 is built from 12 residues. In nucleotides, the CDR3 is TGTGCCAGCAGCGGTGGGGTTGGTGAGCAGTACTTC. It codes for CASSGGVGEQYF.

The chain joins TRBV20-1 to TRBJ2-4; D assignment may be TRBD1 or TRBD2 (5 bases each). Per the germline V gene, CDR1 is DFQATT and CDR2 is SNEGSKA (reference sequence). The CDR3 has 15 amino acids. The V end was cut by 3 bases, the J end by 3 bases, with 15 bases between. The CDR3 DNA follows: TGCAGTGCTAGGGAAATGGGACCTAGCAAAAACATTCAGTACTTC. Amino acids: CSAREMGPSKNIQYF.

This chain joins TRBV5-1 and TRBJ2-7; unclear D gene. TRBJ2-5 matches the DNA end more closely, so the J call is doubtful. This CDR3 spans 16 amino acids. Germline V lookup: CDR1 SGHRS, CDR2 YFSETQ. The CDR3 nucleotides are TGCGCCAGCAGCTTGGAAGGACGAGAGAGGACAGAGACCCAGTACTTC. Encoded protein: CASSLEGRERTETQYF.

In DNA form, the CDR3 reads TGCAGTGCTAGAGATAGGGACAGGGGTGGCTACACCTTC. This encodes CSARDRDRGGYTF. The rearrangement uses TRBV20-1 and TRBJ1-2, with 10 bases identical to TRBD1. The junction had 2 bases not matched to a gene; V was cut back by 0 bases and J by 7 bases. The CDR3 length is 13 residues. The germline V gene encodes CDR1 DFQATT and CDR2 SNEGSKA (reference sequence).

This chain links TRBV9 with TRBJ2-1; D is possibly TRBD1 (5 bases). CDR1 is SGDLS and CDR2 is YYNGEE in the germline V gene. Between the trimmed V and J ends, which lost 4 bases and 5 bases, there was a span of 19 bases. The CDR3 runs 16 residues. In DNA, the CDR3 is TGTGCCAGCAGCACCCGACCCCCGGACATAGACAATGAGCAGTTCTTC. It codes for CASSTRPPDIDNEQFF.

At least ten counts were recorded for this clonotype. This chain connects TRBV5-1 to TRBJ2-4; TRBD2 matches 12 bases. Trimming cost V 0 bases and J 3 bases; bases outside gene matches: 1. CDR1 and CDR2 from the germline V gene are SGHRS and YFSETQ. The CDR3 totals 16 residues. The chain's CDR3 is CASSLVLAGGKNIQYF. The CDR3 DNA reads TGCGCCAGCAGCTTGGTACTAGCGGGGGGCAAAAACATTCAGTACTTC.

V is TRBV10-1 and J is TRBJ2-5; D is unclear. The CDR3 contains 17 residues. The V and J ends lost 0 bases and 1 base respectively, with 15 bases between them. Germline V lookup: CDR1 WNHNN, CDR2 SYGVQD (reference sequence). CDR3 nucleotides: TGCGCCAGCAGTGAGTCGCCTCCAGGCCACCCCCAAGAGACCCAGTACTTC. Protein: CASSESPPGHPQETQYF.

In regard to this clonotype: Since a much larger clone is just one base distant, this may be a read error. DNA of the CDR3: TGTGCCAGCAGCTTACAGGGGGCTGAGCAGTACTTC. This codes for CASSLQGAEQYF. The chain links TRBV7-2 to TRBJ2-5; 8 bases map to TRBD1. CDR1 SGHTA and CDR2 FQGNSA come from the germline V gene. V was clipped by 2 bases and J by 11 bases; unmatched bases: 4. The CDR3 is 12 amino acids.

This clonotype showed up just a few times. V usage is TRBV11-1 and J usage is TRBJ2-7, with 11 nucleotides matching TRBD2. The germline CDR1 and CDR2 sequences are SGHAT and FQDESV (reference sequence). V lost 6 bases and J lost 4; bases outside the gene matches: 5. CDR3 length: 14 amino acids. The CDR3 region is CASSKLAGAYEQYF. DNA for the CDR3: TGTGCCAGCAGTAAACTAGCGGGAGCTTACGAGCAGTACTTC.

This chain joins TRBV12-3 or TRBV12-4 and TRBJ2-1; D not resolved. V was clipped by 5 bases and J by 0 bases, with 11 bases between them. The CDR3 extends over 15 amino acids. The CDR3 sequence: CASSVRESSYNEQFF. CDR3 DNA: TGTGCCAGCAGTGTGCGAGAGAGCTCCTACAATGAGCAGTTCTTC.

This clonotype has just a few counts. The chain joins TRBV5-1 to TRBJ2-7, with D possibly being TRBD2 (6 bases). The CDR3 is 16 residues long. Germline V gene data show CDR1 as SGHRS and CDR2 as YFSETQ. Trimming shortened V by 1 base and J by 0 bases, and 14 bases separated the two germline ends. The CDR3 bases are TGCGCCAGCAGCTTGAGAGGCGGGACCACCTCCTACGAGCAGTACTTC. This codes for CASSLRGGTTSYEQYF. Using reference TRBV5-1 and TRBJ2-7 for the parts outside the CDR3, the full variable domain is KAGVTQTPRYLIKTRGQQVTLSCSPISGHRSVSWYQQTPGQGLQFLFEYFSETQRNKGNFPGRFSGRQFSNSRSEMNVSTLELGDSALYLCASSLRGGTTSYEQYFGPGTRLTVT.

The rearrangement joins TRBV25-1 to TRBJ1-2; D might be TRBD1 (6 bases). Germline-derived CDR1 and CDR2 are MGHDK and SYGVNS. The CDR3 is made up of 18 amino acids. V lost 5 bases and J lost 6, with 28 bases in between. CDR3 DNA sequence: TGTGCCAGCAGTCGAGGCGGGGGAGGGGGGCCCATCTCGGATGGCTACACCTTC. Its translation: CASSRGGGGGPISDGYTF.

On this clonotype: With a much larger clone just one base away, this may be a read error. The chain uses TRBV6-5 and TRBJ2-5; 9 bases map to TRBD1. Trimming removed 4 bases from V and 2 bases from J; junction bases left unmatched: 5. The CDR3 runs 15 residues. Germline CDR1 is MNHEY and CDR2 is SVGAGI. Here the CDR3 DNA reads TGTGCCAGCAGTTCACAGGGGGCAGGGCAAGAGACCCAGTACTTC. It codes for CASSSQGAGQETQYF.

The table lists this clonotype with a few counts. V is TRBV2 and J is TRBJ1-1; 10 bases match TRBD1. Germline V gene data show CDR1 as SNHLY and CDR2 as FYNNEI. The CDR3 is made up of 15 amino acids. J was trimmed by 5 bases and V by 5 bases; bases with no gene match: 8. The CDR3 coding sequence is TGTGCCAGCAGTACCCGACAGGGGGCAAAGACTGAAGCTTTCTTT. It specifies CASSTRQGAKTEAFF.